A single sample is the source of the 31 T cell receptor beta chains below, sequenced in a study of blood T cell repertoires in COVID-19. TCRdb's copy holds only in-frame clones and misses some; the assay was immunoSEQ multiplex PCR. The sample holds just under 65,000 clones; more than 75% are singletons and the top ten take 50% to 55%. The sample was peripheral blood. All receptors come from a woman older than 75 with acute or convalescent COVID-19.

Here the CDR3 DNA reads TGCAGCGTTCTTTTGGGAGGCAGCACAGATACGCAGTATTTT. Translation: CSVLLGGSTDTQYF. The V call is TRBV29-1, the J call TRBJ2-3, with D possibly being TRBD2 (6 bases). Trimming cost V 5 bases and J 0 bases, with 12 bases left between them. Germline V gives CDR1 SQVTM, CDR2 ANQGSEA. The CDR3 extends over 14 amino acids.

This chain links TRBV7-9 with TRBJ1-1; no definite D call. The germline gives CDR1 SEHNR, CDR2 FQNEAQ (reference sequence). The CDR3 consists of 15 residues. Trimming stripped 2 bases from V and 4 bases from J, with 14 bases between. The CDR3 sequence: CASSLRSHSGTEAFF. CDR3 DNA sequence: TGTGCCAGCAGCTTAAGATCCCACTCCGGCACTGAAGCTTTCTTT.

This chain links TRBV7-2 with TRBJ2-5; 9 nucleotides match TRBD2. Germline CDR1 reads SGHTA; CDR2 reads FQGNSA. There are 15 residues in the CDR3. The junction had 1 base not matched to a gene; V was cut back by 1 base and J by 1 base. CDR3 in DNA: TGTGCCAGCAGCTTAGGCGGGAGGGCCCAAGAGACCCAGTACTTC. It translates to CASSLGGRAQETQYF.

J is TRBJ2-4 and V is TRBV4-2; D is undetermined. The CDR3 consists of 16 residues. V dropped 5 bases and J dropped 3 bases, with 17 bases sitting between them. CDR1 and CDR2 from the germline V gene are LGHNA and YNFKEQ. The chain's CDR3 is CASSASLAPLKNIQYF. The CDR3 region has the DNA TGTGCCAGCAGCGCTAGTCTGGCCCCGCTCAAAAACATTCAGTACTTC.

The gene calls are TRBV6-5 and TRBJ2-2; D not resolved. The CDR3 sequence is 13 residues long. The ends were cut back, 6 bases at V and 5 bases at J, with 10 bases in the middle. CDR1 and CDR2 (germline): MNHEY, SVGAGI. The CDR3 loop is CASRMGRTGELFF. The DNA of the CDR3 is TGTGCCAGCAGGATGGGCAGGACCGGGGAGCTGTTTTTT.

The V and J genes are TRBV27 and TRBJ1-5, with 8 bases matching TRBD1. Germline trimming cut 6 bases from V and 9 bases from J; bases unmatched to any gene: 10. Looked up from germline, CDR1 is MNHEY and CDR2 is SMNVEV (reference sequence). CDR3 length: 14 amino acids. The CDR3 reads CASRPGQGPGPQHF. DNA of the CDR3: TGTGCCAGCAGGCCAGGACAGGGCCCTGGGCCCCAGCATTTT.

Here the CDR3 reads CASSPPEGEGKLFF. DNA for the CDR3: TGTGCCAGCTCACCGCCCGAGGGGGAGGGAAAACTGTTTTTT. The chain couples TRBV18 to TRBJ1-4; TRBD1 is a possible D gene (6 bases). Trimming took off 3 bases at V and 10 bases at J, with 15 bases between the two ends. The CDR3 runs to 14 residues. The germline CDR1 and CDR2 sequences are KGHSH and LQKENI. Drawing the rest from reference TRBV18 and TRBJ1-4, the complete variable domain is NAGVMQNPRHLVRRRGQEARLRCSPMKGHSHVYWYRQLPEEGLKFMVYLQKENIIDESGMPKERFSAEFPKEGPSILRIQQVVRGDSAAYFCASSPPEGEGKLFFGSGTQLSVL.

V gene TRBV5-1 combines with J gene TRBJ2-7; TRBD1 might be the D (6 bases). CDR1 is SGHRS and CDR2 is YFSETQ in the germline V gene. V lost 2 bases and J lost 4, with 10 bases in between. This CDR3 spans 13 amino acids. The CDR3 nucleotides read TGCGCCAGCAGCTTTGGCAGGGGATACGAGCAGTACTTC. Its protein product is CASSFGRGYEQYF.

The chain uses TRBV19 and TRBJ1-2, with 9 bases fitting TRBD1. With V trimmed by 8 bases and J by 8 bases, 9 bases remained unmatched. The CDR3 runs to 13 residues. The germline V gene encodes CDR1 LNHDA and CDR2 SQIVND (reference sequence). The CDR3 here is CASATTGGWGYTF. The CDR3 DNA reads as TGTGCCAGTGCCACCACAGGGGGCTGGGGCTACACCTTC.

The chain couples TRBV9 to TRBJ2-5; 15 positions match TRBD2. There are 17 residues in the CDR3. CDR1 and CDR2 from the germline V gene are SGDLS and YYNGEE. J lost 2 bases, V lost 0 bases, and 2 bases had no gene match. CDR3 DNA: TGTGCCAGCAGCGTAGCCGGACTAGCGGGAGGGCAAGAGACCCAGTACTTC. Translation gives CASSVAGLAGGQETQYF.

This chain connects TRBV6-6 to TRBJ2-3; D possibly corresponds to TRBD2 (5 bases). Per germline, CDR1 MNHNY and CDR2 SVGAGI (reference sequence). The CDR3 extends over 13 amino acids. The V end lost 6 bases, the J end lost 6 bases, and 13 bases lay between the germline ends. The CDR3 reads CASSGLYLDTQYF. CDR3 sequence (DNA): TGTGCCAGCAGCGGACTGTATCTCGATACGCAGTATTTT.

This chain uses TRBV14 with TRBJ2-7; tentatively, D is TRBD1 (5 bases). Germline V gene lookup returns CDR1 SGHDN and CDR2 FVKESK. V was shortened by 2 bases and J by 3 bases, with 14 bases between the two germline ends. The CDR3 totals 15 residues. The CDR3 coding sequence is TGTGCCAGCAGCCAAACGTCTTTAGGGGACTACGAGCAGTACTTC. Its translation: CASSQTSLGDYEQYF.

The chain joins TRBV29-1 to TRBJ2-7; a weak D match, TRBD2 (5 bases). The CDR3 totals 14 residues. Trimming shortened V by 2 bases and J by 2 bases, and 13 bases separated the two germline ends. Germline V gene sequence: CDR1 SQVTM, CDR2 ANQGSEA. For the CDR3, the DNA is TGCAGCGTTGAATTGGAGGTGTCCACCTACGAGCAGTACTTC. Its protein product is CSVELEVSTYEQYF.

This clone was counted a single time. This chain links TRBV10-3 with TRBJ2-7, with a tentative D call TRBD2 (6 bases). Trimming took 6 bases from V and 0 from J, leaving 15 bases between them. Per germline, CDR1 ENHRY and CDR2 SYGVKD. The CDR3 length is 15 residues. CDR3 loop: CAIRGGTGSSYEQYF. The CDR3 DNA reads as TGTGCCATCAGAGGCGGGACCGGGAGCTCCTACGAGCAGTACTTC.

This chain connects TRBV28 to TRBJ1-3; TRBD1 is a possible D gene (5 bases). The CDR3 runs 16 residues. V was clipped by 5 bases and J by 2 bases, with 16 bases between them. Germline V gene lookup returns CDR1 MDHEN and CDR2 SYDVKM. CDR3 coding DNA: TGTGCCAGCAGTGATTGGGGCACGCAGACTGGAAACACCATATATTTT. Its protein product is CASSDWGTQTGNTIYF.

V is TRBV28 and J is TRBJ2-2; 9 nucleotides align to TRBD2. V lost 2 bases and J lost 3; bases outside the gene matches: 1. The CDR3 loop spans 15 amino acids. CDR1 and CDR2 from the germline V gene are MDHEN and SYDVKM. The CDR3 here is CASSLTSGYTGELFF. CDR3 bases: TGTGCCAGCAGTTTAACTAGCGGGTACACCGGGGAGCTGTTTTTT.

The CDR3 nucleotides read TGCAGCGTTGTCCCGGGACAGGGTTACTACGAGCAGTACTTC. Amino acid sequence: CSVVPGQGYYEQYF. This chain links TRBV29-1 with TRBJ2-7; 9 nucleotides match TRBD1. Germline V lookup: CDR1 SQVTM, CDR2 ANQGSEA. The CDR3 extends over 14 amino acids. With 4 bases clipped from V and 3 bases from J, the junction kept 7 bases outside the gene matches.

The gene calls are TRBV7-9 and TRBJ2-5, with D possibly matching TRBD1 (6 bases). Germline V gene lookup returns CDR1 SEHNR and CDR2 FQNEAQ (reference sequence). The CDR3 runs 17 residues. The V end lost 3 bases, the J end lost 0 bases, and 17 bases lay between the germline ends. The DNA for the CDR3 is TGTGCCAGCAGCTTCGGCCGACAGGTTTCCCACCAAGAGACCCAGTACTTC. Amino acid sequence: CASSFGRQVSHQETQYF.

The CDR3 DNA sequence: TGTGCCTCGAGGGGAGTGGGGGAGCAGTACTTC. Its translation is CASRGVGEQYF. This chain joins TRBV30 and TRBJ2-7; either TRBD1 or TRBD2 may supply D (5 bases each). Trimming cost V 7 bases and J 7 bases, with 14 bases left between them. CDR3 length: 11 amino acids. CDR1 and CDR2 from the germline V gene are GTSNPN and SVGIG (reference sequence). Complete variable domain (other parts from reference TRBV30 and TRBJ2-7): SQTIHQWPATLVQPVGSPLSLECTVEGTSNPNLYWYRQAAGRGLQLLFYSVGIGQISSEVPQNLSASRPQDRQFILSSKKLLLSDSGFYLCASRGVGEQYFGPGTRLTVT.

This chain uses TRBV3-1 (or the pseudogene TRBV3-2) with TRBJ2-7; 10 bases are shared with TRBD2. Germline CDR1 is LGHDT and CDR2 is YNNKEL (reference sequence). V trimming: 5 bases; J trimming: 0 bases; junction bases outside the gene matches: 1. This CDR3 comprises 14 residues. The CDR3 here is CASSTSGISYEQYF. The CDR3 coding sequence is TGTGCCAGCAGCACTAGCGGGATCTCCTACGAGCAGTACTTC.

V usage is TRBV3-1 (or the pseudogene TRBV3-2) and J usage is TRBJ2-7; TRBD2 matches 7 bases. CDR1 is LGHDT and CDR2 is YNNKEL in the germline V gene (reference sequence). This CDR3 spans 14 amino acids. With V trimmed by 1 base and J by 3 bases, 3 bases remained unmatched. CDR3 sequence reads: CASSQVTSDYEQYF. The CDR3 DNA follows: TGTGCCAGCAGCCAAGTTACTAGCGACTACGAGCAGTACTTC.

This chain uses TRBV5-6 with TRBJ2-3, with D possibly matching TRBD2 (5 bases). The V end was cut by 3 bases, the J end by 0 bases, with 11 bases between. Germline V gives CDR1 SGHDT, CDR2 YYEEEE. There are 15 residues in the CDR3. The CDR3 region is CASSSLGESTDTQYF. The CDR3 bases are TGTGCCAGCAGCTCACTCGGGGAGAGCACAGATACGCAGTATTTT.

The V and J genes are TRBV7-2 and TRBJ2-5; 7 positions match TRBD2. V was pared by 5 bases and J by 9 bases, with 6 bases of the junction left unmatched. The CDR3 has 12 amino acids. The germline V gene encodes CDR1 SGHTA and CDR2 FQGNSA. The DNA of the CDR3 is TGTGCCAGCAGCACCCGTGGGAGGGCCCAGTACTTC. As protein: CASSTRGRAQYF.

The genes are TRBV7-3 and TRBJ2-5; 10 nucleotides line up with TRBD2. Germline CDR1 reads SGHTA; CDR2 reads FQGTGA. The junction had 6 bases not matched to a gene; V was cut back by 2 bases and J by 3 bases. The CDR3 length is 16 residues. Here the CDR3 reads CASSLLGLAGEETQYF. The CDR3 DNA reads TGTGCCAGCAGCTTACTGGGTCTAGCGGGAGAAGAGACCCAGTACTTC.

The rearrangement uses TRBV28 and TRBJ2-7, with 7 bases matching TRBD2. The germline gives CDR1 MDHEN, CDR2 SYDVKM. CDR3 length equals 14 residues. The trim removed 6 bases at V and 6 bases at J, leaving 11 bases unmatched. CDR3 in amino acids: CASSGPARGVEQYF. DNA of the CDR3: TGTGCCAGCAGCGGACCGGCCCGGGGGGTCGAGCAGTACTTC.

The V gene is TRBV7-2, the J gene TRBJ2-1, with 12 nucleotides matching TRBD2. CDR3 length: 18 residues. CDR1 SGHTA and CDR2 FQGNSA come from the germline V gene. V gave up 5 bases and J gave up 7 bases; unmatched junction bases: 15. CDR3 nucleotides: TGTGCCAGCAGCCCTGGGCTAGCGGGAGGGCCTCAGGGAAATGAGCAGTTCTTC. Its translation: CASSPGLAGGPQGNEQFF.

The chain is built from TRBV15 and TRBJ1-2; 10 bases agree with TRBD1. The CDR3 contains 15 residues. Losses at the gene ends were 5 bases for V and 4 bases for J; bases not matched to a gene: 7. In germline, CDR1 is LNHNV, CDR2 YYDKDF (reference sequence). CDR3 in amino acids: CATSGPDRGFYGYTF. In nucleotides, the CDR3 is TGTGCCACCAGCGGGCCGGACAGGGGGTTCTATGGCTACACCTTC.

DNA for the CDR3: TGTGCCAGCAGTTACAGGACAGGGGCTAATGAAAAACTGTTTTTT. Protein product: CASSYRTGANEKLFF. The rearrangement uses TRBV6-6 and TRBJ1-4; TRBD1 aligns across 9 bases. V trimming: 2 bases; J trimming: 3 bases; junction bases outside the gene matches: 1. Per the germline V gene, CDR1 is MNHNY and CDR2 is SVGAGI (reference sequence). CDR3 length equals 15 residues.

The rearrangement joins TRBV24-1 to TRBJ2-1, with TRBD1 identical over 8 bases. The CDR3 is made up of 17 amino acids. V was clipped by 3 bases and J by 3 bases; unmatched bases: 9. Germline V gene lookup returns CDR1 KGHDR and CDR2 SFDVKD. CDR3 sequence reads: CATSDASATGGYNEQFF. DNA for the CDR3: TGTGCCACCAGTGATGCCTCCGCTACAGGGGGCTACAATGAGCAGTTCTTC.

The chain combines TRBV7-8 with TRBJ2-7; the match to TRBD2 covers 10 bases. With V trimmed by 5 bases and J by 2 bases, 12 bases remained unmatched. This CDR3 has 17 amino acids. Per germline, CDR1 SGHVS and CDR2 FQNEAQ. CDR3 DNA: TGTGCCAGCAGCCCCCGAAGCGGTACTAGCGGGGCCTACGAGCAGTACTTC. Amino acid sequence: CASSPRSGTSGAYEQYF.

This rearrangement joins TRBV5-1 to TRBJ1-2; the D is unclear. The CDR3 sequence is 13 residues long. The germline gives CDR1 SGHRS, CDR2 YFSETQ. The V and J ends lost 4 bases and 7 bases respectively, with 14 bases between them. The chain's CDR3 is CASSRPPGIGYTF. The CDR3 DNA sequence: TGCGCCAGCAGCCGACCTCCGGGGATTGGCTACACCTTC.